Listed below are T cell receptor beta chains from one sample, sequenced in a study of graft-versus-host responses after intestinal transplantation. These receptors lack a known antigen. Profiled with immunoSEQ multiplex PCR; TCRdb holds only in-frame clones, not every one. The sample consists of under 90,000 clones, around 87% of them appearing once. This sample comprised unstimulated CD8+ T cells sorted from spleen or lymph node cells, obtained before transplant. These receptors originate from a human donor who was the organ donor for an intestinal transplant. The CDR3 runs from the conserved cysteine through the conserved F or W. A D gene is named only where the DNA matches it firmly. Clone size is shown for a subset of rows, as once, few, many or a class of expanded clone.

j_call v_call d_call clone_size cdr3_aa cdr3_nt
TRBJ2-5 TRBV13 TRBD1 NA CASSSGDRGVFWETQYF TGTGCCAGCAGTTCTGGTGACAGGGGGGTATTTTGGGAGACCCAGTACTTC
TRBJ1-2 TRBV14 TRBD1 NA CASSPGTGWYYGYTF TGTGCCAGCAGCCCCGGGACAGGGTGGTACTATGGCTACACCTTC
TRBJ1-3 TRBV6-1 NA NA CASSEVQGPGNTIYF TGTGCCAGCAGTGAAGTTCAGGGTCCTGGAAACACCATATATTTT
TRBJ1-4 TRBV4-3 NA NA CASSRITGRDEKLFF TGCGCCAGCAGCCGCATCACAGGGAGAGATGAAAAACTGTTTTTT
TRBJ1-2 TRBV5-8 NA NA CASSLGSGFAKGGYTF TGTGCCAGCAGCTTGGGGTCAGGGTTCGCCAAAGGTGGCTACACCTTC
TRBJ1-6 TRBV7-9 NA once CASSDGLVNSPLHF TGTGCCAGCAGCGATGGACTGGTTAATTCACCCCTCCACTTT
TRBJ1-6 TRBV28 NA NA CASSLLGGYNSPLHF TGTGCCAGCAGTTTATTAGGCGGCTATAATTCACCCCTCCACTTT
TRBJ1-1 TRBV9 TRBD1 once CASSPGTVLNTEAFF TGTGCCAGCAGCCCCGGGACAGTCCTGAACACTGAAGCTTTCTTT
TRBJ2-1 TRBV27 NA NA CASSLSPGHEQFF TGTGCCAGCAGTTTATCCCCAGGGCATGAGCAGTTCTTC
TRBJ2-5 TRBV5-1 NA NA CASGGGRGHNVGKETQYF TGCGCCAGCGGGGGTGGGCGGGGGCACAACGTCGGAAAAGAGACCCAGTACTTC
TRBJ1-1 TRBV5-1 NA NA CASSLGVHTEAFF TGCGCCAGCAGCTTGGGAGTGCACACTGAAGCTTTCTTT
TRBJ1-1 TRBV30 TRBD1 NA CAWSVSDPGQGLDDTEAFF TGTGCCTGGAGTGTAAGCGACCCGGGACAGGGGTTGGACGACACTGAAGCTTTCTTT
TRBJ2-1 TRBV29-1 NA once CSVEGLDSYNEQFF TGCAGCGTTGAGGGACTCGACTCCTACAATGAGCAGTTCTTC
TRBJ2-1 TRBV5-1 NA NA CASSIERRRTDNEQFF TGCGCCAGCAGCATAGAGCGGAGAAGAACGGACAATGAGCAGTTCTTC
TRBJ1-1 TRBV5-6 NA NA CASSLETGNTEAFF TGTGCCAGCAGCTTGGAGACGGGGAACACTGAAGCTTTCTTT
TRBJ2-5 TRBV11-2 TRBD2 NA CASRRIRGGHQETQYF TGTGCCAGCAGACGGATTCGGGGGGGACATCAAGAGACCCAGTACTTC
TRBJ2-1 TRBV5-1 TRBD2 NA CASSLASGGTTYNEQFF TGCGCCAGCAGCTTGGCTAGCGGGGGAACTACCTACAATGAGCAGTTCTTC
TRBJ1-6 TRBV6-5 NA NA CASRVRGRNSPLHF TGTGCCAGCAGGGTCAGGGGTAGAAATTCACCCCTCCACTTT
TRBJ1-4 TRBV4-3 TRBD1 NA CASSQDPHRGYEKLFF TGCGCCAGCAGCCAAGACCCTCACAGGGGGTACGAAAAACTGTTTTTT
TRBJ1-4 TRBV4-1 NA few CASSLITGIAREKLFF TGCGCCAGCAGCCTTATTACCGGGATAGCCCGGGAAAAACTGTTTTTT
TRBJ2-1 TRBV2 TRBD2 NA CASSQLAGKHNEQFF TGTGCCAGCAGTCAACTAGCGGGAAAACACAATGAGCAGTTCTTC
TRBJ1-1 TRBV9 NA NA CASSQNSGNTEAFF TGTGCCAGCAGTCAAAATTCAGGGAACACTGAAGCTTTCTTT
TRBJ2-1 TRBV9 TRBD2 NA CASSDLLLAGGYNEQFF TGTGCCAGCAGCGACCTCCTCCTAGCGGGGGGGTACAATGAGCAGTTCTTC
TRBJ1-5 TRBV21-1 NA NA CASSNDQPQHF TGTGCCAGCAGCAACGATCAGCCCCAGCATTTT
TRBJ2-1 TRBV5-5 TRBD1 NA CASSVDRGLDEQFF TGTGCCAGCAGCGTGGACAGGGGGCTCGATGAGCAGTTCTTC
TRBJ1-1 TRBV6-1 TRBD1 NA CASSAGQGAWDTEAFF TGTGCCAGCAGTGCGGGACAGGGGGCATGGGACACTGAAGCTTTCTTT
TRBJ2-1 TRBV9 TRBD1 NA CASSAGQREQFF TGTGCCAGCAGCGCGGGACAGCGTGAGCAGTTCTTC